The present T cell receptor (beta chain) was sequenced within a study of blood T cells in healthy people across ages. As to this clonotype: Its antigen is as yet unknown.

Study findings and constraints: Donor CMV infection status was unknown, possibly confounding age-related changes in expanded clonotypes.

PCR was performed a second time for about 7 to 11 cycles using a sample-barcoded 5' primer and a J-beta primer mix. One entry per CDR3 protein results from TCRdb running MiXCR on the 5' RACE reads. The sample records approximately 1,700,000 distinct CDR3 sequences, 39% being singletons. This CDR3 contains 14 residues. Germline CDR1 is SNHLY and CDR2 is FYNNEI. V lost 5 bases to trimming and J lost 3 bases, with 14 bases between them. The receptor comes from a human donor in good health. Sequenced material: blood. This rearrangement joins TRBV2 to TRBJ2-7; either TRBD1 or TRBD2 may supply D (5 bases each). CDR3 residues: CASSTAGTGYEQYF. The DNA for the CDR3 is TGTGCCAGCAGTACCGCCGGGACGGGCTACGAGCAGTACTTC.